This passage covers 2 T cell receptor beta chains from one sample sequenced in a study of T-cell memory formation after mild COVID-19. TCRdb recomputed calls from the 5' RACE reads with MiXCR, one row per CDR3 protein. Of a few hundred thousand distinct CDR3 sequences listed, roughly 24% are singletons. The sequencing input was PBMCs or a T cell subset sorted from them (not recorded which). These TCRs come from an adult woman who had mild COVID-19 (a few samples of this study predate the infection). Cell type and time point are not known.

This clonotype was found many times. The gene calls are TRBV14 and TRBJ2-1; 13 bases map to TRBD2. The CDR3 covers 16 residues. CDR1 SGHDN and CDR2 FVKESK come from the germline V gene. V gave up 2 bases and J gave up 7 bases; unmatched junction bases: 5. The CDR3 reads CASSQWGLAGINEQFF. CDR3 coding DNA: TGTGCCAGCAGCCAATGGGGACTAGCGGGAATAAATGAGCAGTTCTTC.

This clonotype was counted ten times or more. This rearrangement joins TRBV7-3 to TRBJ1-2; 8 bases fit TRBD1. V gave up 5 bases and J gave up 2 bases; unmatched junction bases: 1. This CDR3 is 13 amino acids long. The germline V gene encodes CDR1 SGHTA and CDR2 FQGTGA. Here the CDR3 reads CASSRDRNYGYTF. The CDR3 bases are TGTGCCAGCAGCCGGGACAGGAACTATGGCTACACCTTC.